These 17 T cell receptor beta chains were sequenced from one sample in a study of blood T cell repertoires in COVID-19. TCRdb keeps only in-frame clones here, not all; method: immunoSEQ multiplex PCR. The top ten hold around 4.5% of the sample, which has around 40,000 clones, roughly 87% seen once. Sequenced material: peripheral blood. The source of these receptors is a man in his sixties with COVID-19, enrolled during active disease.

The chain has TRBV4-2 and TRBJ2-3; TRBD2 agrees at 7 bases. Germline lookup yields CDR1 LGHNA and CDR2 YNFKEQ. The trim removed 4 bases at V and 2 bases at J, leaving 6 bases unmatched. The CDR3 runs to 15 residues. The CDR3 region is CASSPSGTTTDTQYF. As DNA, the CDR3 is TGTGCCAGCAGCCCTTCCGGGACTACCACAGATACGCAGTATTTT.

This clone was counted only a few times. The chain combines TRBV7-9 with TRBJ2-5, with D unclear. Germline V lookup: CDR1 SEHNR, CDR2 FQNEAQ (reference sequence). The CDR3 covers 14 residues. V was trimmed by 0 bases and J by 5 bases, leaving 10 bases between them. The CDR3 DNA is TGTGCCAGCAGCTTAGCGCTAGGAATCGAGACCCAGTACTTC. The encoded protein is CASSLALGIETQYF.

The J gene is TRBJ2-7, the V gene TRBV18; the match to TRBD2 covers 7 bases. The J segment lost 3 bases and the V segment lost 2 bases, leaving 4 bases of the junction unmatched. The CDR3 has 14 amino acids. Germline CDR1 is KGHSH and CDR2 is LQKENI. The CDR3 here is CASSPGTTFYEQYF. Here the CDR3 DNA reads TGTGCCAGCTCACCAGGGACTACGTTCTACGAGCAGTACTTC.

The chain has TRBV29-1 and TRBJ2-1; TRBD2 aligns across 9 bases. CDR1 is SQVTM and CDR2 is ANQGSEA in the germline V gene. The CDR3 is made up of 15 amino acids. The J segment lost 7 bases and the V segment lost 0 bases, leaving 7 bases of the junction unmatched. The CDR3 sequence is CSVEDFGLAGNEQFF. The DNA of the CDR3 is TGCAGCGTTGAAGATTTTGGGCTAGCGGGGAATGAGCAGTTCTTC.

The V gene is TRBV19, the J gene TRBJ1-2; D not resolved. V dropped 3 bases and J dropped 4 bases, with 21 bases sitting between them. The CDR3 contains 17 residues. Germline values: CDR1 LNHDA, CDR2 SQIVND (reference sequence). CDR3 amino acids: CASSIQIGRRHRYGYTF. The CDR3 bases are TGTGCCAGTAGTATTCAGATTGGGCGCCGCCACCGCTATGGCTACACCTTC.

V and J are TRBV18 and TRBJ2-3, with D maybe TRBD1 (7 bases). Trimming stripped 3 bases from V and 5 bases from J, with 9 bases between. The CDR3 has 13 amino acids. Per the germline V gene, CDR1 is KGHSH and CDR2 is LQKENI. CDR3 DNA: TGTGCCAGCTCACCGCAGGGGGGAGATACGCAGTATTTT. Translation: CASSPQGGDTQYF.

The V gene is TRBV6-2 or TRBV6-3, the J gene TRBJ2-7, with 7 bases fitting TRBD1. Germline CDR1 MNHEY, CDR2 SVGEGT. The CDR3 has 17 amino acids. V lost 2 bases to trimming and J lost 4 bases; unmatched junction nucleotides: 14. CDR3 sequence: CASSYDTTGTAHYEQYF. Here the CDR3 DNA reads TGTGCCAGCAGTTACGATACGACCGGGACAGCCCATTACGAGCAGTACTTC.

The rearrangement links TRBV4-3 to TRBJ2-3; 14 nucleotides agree with TRBD2. J gave up 7 bases and V 3 bases, and 12 bases lay outside the gene matches. CDR3 length: 18 residues. CDR1 is LGHNA and CDR2 is YSLEER in the germline V gene. The CDR3 sequence is CASSQMGTSGRWPNTQYF. For the CDR3, the DNA is TGCGCCAGCAGCCAGATGGGGACTAGCGGGAGATGGCCAAATACGCAGTATTTT.

The chain recombines TRBV15 with TRBJ1-2; 9 bases align to TRBD1. The CDR3 spans 14 residues. The trim removed 3 bases at V and 6 bases at J, leaving 5 bases unmatched. In germline, CDR1 is LNHNV, CDR2 YYDKDF (reference sequence). CDR3 nucleotides: TGTGCCACCAGCAGCCGAAGGACAGGGGATGGCTACACCTTC. This translates into CATSSRRTGDGYTF.

The chain employs TRBV7-9 and TRBJ2-5; 8 bases agree with TRBD1. J was trimmed by 2 bases and V by 1 base; bases with no gene match: 6. CDR1 is SEHNR and CDR2 is FQNEAQ in the germline V gene (reference sequence). The CDR3 consists of 16 residues. The CDR3 bases are TGTGCCAGCAGCTTAGGATCAGGGGGCGAACAAGAGACCCAGTACTTC. It yields the protein CASSLGSGGEQETQYF.

This chain uses TRBV6-5 with TRBJ1-4; D may be TRBD1 (5 bases). V was trimmed by 2 bases and J by 4 bases, leaving 11 bases between them. The CDR3 sequence is 15 residues long. Germline assignment: CDR1 MNHEY and CDR2 SVGAGI. The CDR3 nucleotides are TGTGCCAGCAGTTACGAAGACAGCCTTAATGAAAAACTGTTTTTT. It specifies CASSYEDSLNEKLFF.

This clone has only a few counts. The chain recombines TRBV3-1 (or the pseudogene TRBV3-2) with TRBJ2-7, with 11 bases lining up with TRBD2. Germline values: CDR1 LGHDT, CDR2 YNNKEL (reference sequence). Trimming removed 5 bases from V and 4 bases from J; junction bases left unmatched: 7. The CDR3 length is 15 residues. For the CDR3, the DNA is TGTGCCAGCAGCAAACTAGCGGGAGCGACATACGAGCAGTACTTC. Translated, it gives CASSKLAGATYEQYF.

The chain joins TRBV27 to TRBJ2-5; weak D call: TRBD2 (6 bases). The CDR3 consists of 22 residues. Germline V gives CDR1 MNHEY, CDR2 SMNVEV (reference sequence). Trimming left V 5 bases short and J 1 base short, with 35 bases between. For the CDR3, the DNA is TGTGCCAGCAGTCTGAGTGAAAGTCGCGGGGTGCGCGCGATGGGGTTCCAAGAGACCCAGTACTTC. Its translation: CASSLSESRGVRAMGFQETQYF.

This clone has a single count. The CDR3 region is CASSLVTSGWEQFF. The CDR3 DNA is TGTGCCAGCAGCTTAGTCACTAGCGGGTGGGAGCAGTTCTTC. The chain joins TRBV7-2 to TRBJ2-1; 9 bases are shared with TRBD2. Germline CDR1 reads SGHTA; CDR2 reads FQGNSA. The V gene end was trimmed by 1 base and the J gene end by 10 bases; junction bases not matched to a gene: 5. The length of the CDR3 is 14 residues.

The J gene is TRBJ1-4, the V gene TRBV19; 7 bases align to TRBD1. Trimming at V came to 1 base and at J to 3 bases, leaving 5 bases not matched to a gene. Germline V gene sequence: CDR1 LNHDA, CDR2 SQIVND (reference sequence). This CDR3 is built from 16 residues. CDR3 nucleotides: TGTGCCAGTAGTATAGTTCGGACAGGAGCTAATGAAAAACTGTTTTTT. Translation gives CASSIVRTGANEKLFF.

This clone was seen once. V and J are TRBV13 and TRBJ2-7, with 8 nucleotides matching TRBD2. Germline assignment: CDR1 PRHDT and CDR2 FYEKMQ (reference sequence). Germline trimming cut 4 bases from V and 0 bases from J; bases unmatched to any gene: 8. CDR3 length: 16 amino acids. The CDR3 bases are TGTGCCAGCAGCTCTAAACAGAGCGGGGGCTCCTACGAGCAGTACTTC. Amino acids: CASSSKQSGGSYEQYF.

The chain has TRBV19 and TRBJ1-5; tentatively, D is TRBD1 (6 bases). Germline V gene data show CDR1 as LNHDA and CDR2 as SQIVND (reference sequence). The CDR3 covers 14 residues. The ends were cut back, 5 bases at V and 6 bases at J, with 14 bases in the middle. CDR3 nucleotide sequence: TGTGCCAGTAGTGCCCGGGACAATCGTCAGCCCCAGCATTTT. This translates into CASSARDNRQPQHF.